The rows below give T cell receptor beta chains drawn from one sample of a study of beta chain features in type 1 diabetes. TCRdb's table, derived via immunoSEQ multiplex PCR, lists solely in-frame clones and lacks some. Seen here are 250,000 or so clones, about 70% observed once, and the top ten hold about 0.05%. Sequences were obtained from naive CD4+ T cells from blood. All receptors derive from a young man in good health. Both conserved end residues are part of each CDR3. The D gene is left open where the match is weak. Rows give clone size only sometimes, using once, few, many, or a class for an expanded clone.

CASSLAEETQYF,TGTGCCAGCAGCTTAGCGGAGGAGACCCAGTACTTC,TRBJ2-5,TRBV7-9,.,.
CAWRKGPNTEAFF,TGTGCCTGGAGGAAAGGGCCGAACACTGAAGCTTTCTTT,TRBJ1-1,TRBV30,.,.
CASSPRPGTGHNEQFF,TGTGCCAGCAGCCCTCGTCCCGGGACAGGGCACAATGAGCAGTTCTTC,TRBJ2-1,TRBV9,TRBD1,.
CASSPTPSGRNEQFF,TGTGCCAGCAGCCCGACCCCTAGCGGGAGGAATGAGCAGTTCTTC,TRBJ2-1,TRBV9,TRBD2,.
CAWSVGGGTPTFF,.,TRBJ2-1,TRBV30,.,once
CASSQSYRGEEKLFF,TGCGCCAGCAGTCAATCCTACCGGGGGGAAGAAAAACTGTTTTTT,TRBJ1-4,TRBV23-1,.,.
CASSESIGETQYF,TGCGCCAGCAGTGAGTCCATAGGGGAGACCCAGTACTTC,TRBJ2-5,TRBV10-1,.,.
CASSPLAGVADTQYF,TGTGCCAGTAGTCCTCTAGCGGGAGTGGCAGATACGCAGTATTTT,TRBJ2-3,TRBV19,TRBD2,.
CSVVYSRGAGYTF,TGCAGCGTTGTCTACAGTCGCGGAGCTGGCTACACCTTC,TRBJ1-2,TRBV29-1,.,.
CASSLAELVRDTQYF,TGTGCCAGCAGCTTAGCTGAACTAGTTCGGGATACGCAGTATTTT,TRBJ2-3,TRBV7-9,.,.
CAWTHLETQYF,TGTGCCTGGACCCATTTGGAGACCCAGTACTTC,TRBJ2-5,TRBV30,.,.
CASSLGLAGKDNEQFF,TGCGCCAGCAGCTTGGGACTAGCGGGGAAAGACAATGAGCAGTTCTTC,TRBJ2-1,TRBV5-1,TRBD2,.
CAWSVGTGANVLTF,TGTGCCTGGAGTGTAGGGACTGGGGCCAACGTCCTGACTTTC,TRBJ2-6,TRBV30,.,.
CSVEGRWGETQYF,TGCAGCGTTGAAGGGCGGTGGGGAGAGACCCAGTACTTC,TRBJ2-5,TRBV29-1,.,few
CAISESGHQETQYF,TGTGCCATCAGTGAGTCGGGACACCAAGAGACCCAGTACTTC,TRBJ2-5,TRBV10-3,.,.
CAWTGQYTDTQYF,TGTGCCTGGACGGGGCAGTACACAGATACGCAGTATTTT,TRBJ2-3,TRBV30,.,once
CASSPLAAETQYF,TGCGCCAGCAGCCCACTAGCGGCAGAGACCCAGTACTTC,TRBJ2-5,TRBV5-1,TRBD2,.
CASGPGEQYF,TGTGCCAGCGGCCCGGGAGAGCAGTACTTC,TRBJ2-7,TRBV28,.,.